The 29 T cell receptor beta chains below come from one sample, sequenced in a study of shared clonotypes between healthy human individuals. Produced via immunoSEQ multiplex PCR; TCRdb's table is partial and in-frame only. The data contain about 600,000 clones, around 97% of them singletons. The sequenced material came from naive CD4+ T cells sorted from blood. Subset of the sample: CD45RA+ positively selected. These receptors were collected from a woman in her twenties or thirties in good health.

V is TRBV9 and J is TRBJ2-2; no definite D call. V was shortened by 0 bases and J by 4 bases, with 13 bases between the two germline ends. From germline, CDR1 is SGDLS and CDR2 YYNGEE. This CDR3 has 16 amino acids. CDR3 amino acids: CASSVGWRLPTGELFF. In nucleotides, the CDR3 is TGTGCCAGCAGCGTAGGGTGGCGGCTCCCCACCGGGGAGCTGTTTTTT.

The chain combines TRBV2 with TRBJ2-5; D may be TRBD2 (5 bases). The J call may be in error: the DNA end matches TRBJ2-7 better. Germline V gene lookup returns CDR1 SNHLY and CDR2 FYNNEI. The CDR3 sequence is 17 residues long. The CDR3 DNA follows: TGTGCCAGCAGTGTTAAGAAACTAGGCACCTCCGTGGACGAGCAGTACTTC. It yields the protein CASSVKKLGTSVDEQYF.

This chain links TRBV11-3 with TRBJ2-5, with a tentative D call TRBD1 (7 bases). Near its end, the DNA agrees better with TRBJ2-7, so the J call may be wrong. The CDR3 has 14 amino acids. CDR1 is SGHNT and CDR2 is YENEEA in the germline V gene. The CDR3 DNA sequence: TGTGCCAGCAGCTTACAGGGGGGCCCGTACGAGCAGTACTTC. This gives the protein CASSLQGGPYEQYF.

The chain uses TRBV5-1 and TRBJ1-4; TRBD1 is a possible D gene (5 bases). There are 15 residues in the CDR3. V lost 2 bases and J lost 7, with 15 bases in between. In germline, CDR1 is SGHRS, CDR2 YFSETQ. The DNA of the CDR3 is TGCGCCAGCAGCTTATCACCCCCCCAGGGTGAAAAACTGTTTTTT. Protein: CASSLSPPQGEKLFF.

J is TRBJ2-5 and V is TRBV4-1; perhaps TRBD2 as D (5 bases). Germline CDR1 MGHRA, CDR2 YSYEKL. The CDR3 is 13 residues long. V lost 0 bases and J lost 11, with 13 bases in between. The chain's CDR3 is CASSQDELWEQYF. Written as DNA, the CDR3 is TGCGCCAGCAGCCAAGACGAGCTTTGGGAGCAGTACTTC.

This clone has more than one count but fewer than ten. The chain combines TRBV27 with TRBJ1-1; unclear D gene. V was pared by 8 bases and J by 6 bases, with 13 bases between. Germline CDR1 is MNHEY and CDR2 is SMNVEV (reference sequence). The CDR3 consists of 12 residues. CDR3 loop: CASGRDMSEAFF. DNA for the CDR3: TGTGCCAGCGGGAGGGATATGTCTGAAGCTTTCTTT.

This chain connects TRBV5-4 to TRBJ2-5; D is uncertain. Trimming removed 3 bases at V and 4 bases at J, with 7 bases between. Germline V gene data show CDR1 as SGHNT and CDR2 as YYREEE (reference sequence). The CDR3 covers 12 residues. The CDR3 DNA follows: TGTGCCAGCAGCTCTCCATCAGAGACCCAGTACTTC. It encodes CASSSPSETQYF.

The gene calls are TRBV11-2 and TRBJ1-2, with TRBD1 identical over 8 bases. The CDR3 spans 13 residues. Germline V CDR1 and CDR2: SGHAT, FQNNGV. J gave up 8 bases and V 5 bases, and 7 bases lay outside the gene matches. The CDR3 is CASSGDRIGGYTF. CDR3 in DNA: TGTGCCAGCAGCGGGGACAGGATAGGCGGCTACACCTTC.

This clone was seen only once. V and J are TRBV11-2 and TRBJ2-4; TRBD2 agrees at 12 bases. J lost 0 bases, V lost 3 bases, and 3 bases had no gene match. The CDR3 is 17 residues long. Germline CDR1 and CDR2: SGHAT and FQNNGV. The CDR3 nucleotides are TGTGCCAGCAGCTTCGGACTAGCGGGGCTAGCCAAAAACATTCAGTACTTC. Protein: CASSFGLAGLAKNIQYF.

The CDR3 loop is CASSINNEQFF. The CDR3 DNA is TGTGCCAGCAGCATAAACAATGAGCAGTTCTTC. The chain couples TRBV7-9 to TRBJ2-1; D unclear. This CDR3 has 11 amino acids. The V end lost 5 bases, the J end lost 5 bases, and 4 bases lay between the germline ends. Germline CDR1 reads SEHNR; CDR2 reads FQNEAQ (reference sequence).

This clone was detected only once. The rearrangement links TRBV6-1 to TRBJ1-2, with 7 bases identical to TRBD1. V dropped 6 bases and J dropped 3; count of bases not matched to a gene: 7. The CDR3 extends over 14 amino acids. CDR1 MNHNS and CDR2 SASEGT come from the germline V gene. The CDR3 coding sequence is TGTGCCAGCAGGCGACAGGGAGTTGACTATGGCTACACCTTC. This translates into CASRRQGVDYGYTF.

This chain links TRBV18 with TRBJ1-5, with D unclear. The CDR3 length is 16 residues. The germline V gene has CDR1 KGHSH and CDR2 LQKENI. The germline V and J ends were trimmed by 4 bases and 0 bases, with 13 bases remaining between them. The CDR3 region has the DNA TGTGCCAGCTCACAAGACACGACCTTTAGCAATCAGCCCCAGCATTTT. Residues: CASSQDTTFSNQPQHF.

The V gene is TRBV5-6, the J gene TRBJ1-1; D may be TRBD1 (5 bases). Trimming cost V 2 bases and J 0 bases, with 8 bases left between them. This CDR3 comprises 14 residues. Germline V gives CDR1 SGHDT, CDR2 YYEEEE. CDR3 coding DNA: TGTGCCAGCAGCTTCCCGGGACTGAACACTGAAGCTTTCTTT. It encodes CASSFPGLNTEAFF.

This rearrangement joins TRBV27 to TRBJ2-5; 8 bases agree with TRBD1. The V gene end was trimmed by 8 bases and the J gene end by 9 bases; junction bases not matched to a gene: 17. This CDR3 is 15 amino acids long. Per the germline V gene, CDR1 is MNHEY and CDR2 is SMNVEV (reference sequence). The CDR3 DNA reads TGTGCCAGCCGGCCGGGGACAGGCTCCCTGGCGGCCCAGTACTTC. Its translation: CASRPGTGSLAAQYF.

The V call is TRBV18, the J call TRBJ1-1, with D maybe TRBD1 (5 bases). Germline V lookup: CDR1 KGHSH, CDR2 LQKENI. The CDR3 sequence is 14 residues long. V was pared by 3 bases and J by 8 bases, with 16 bases between. The chain's CDR3 is CASSPVDGAREAFF. CDR3 in DNA: TGTGCCAGCTCACCGGTCGATGGGGCACGGGAAGCTTTCTTT. Drawing the rest from reference TRBV18 and TRBJ1-1, the complete variable domain is NAGVMQNPRHLVRRRGQEARLRCSPMKGHSHVYWYRQLPEEGLKFMVYLQKENIIDESGMPKERFSAEFPKEGPSILRIQQVVRGDSAAYFCASSPVDGAREAFFGQGTRLTVV.

J is TRBJ2-5 and V is TRBV9; unclear D gene. The CDR3 has 15 residues. Trimming removed 0 bases at V and 1 base at J, with 10 bases between. From germline, CDR1 is SGDLS and CDR2 YYNGEE. CDR3 DNA sequence: TGTGCCAGCAGCGTAGGTCTGGGATTCCAAGAGACCCAGTACTTC. It codes for CASSVGLGFQETQYF.

The chain links TRBV28 to TRBJ2-1; D not certain. Deletions cut 5 bases from V and 0 bases from J, with 14 bases between. Per germline, CDR1 MDHEN and CDR2 SYDVKM. This CDR3 contains 16 residues. For the CDR3, the DNA is TGTGCCAGCAGTACGTTGACTCAAAACTCCTACAATGAGCAGTTCTTC. Its translation is CASSTLTQNSYNEQFF. Full variable domain (rest looked up from reference TRBV28 and TRBJ2-1): DVKVTQSSRYLVKRTGEKVFLECVQDMDHENMFWYRQDPGLGLRLIYFSYDVKMKEKGDIPEGYSVSREKKERFSLILESASTNQTSMYLCASSTLTQNSYNEQFFGPGTRLTVL.

This chain connects TRBV4-1 to TRBJ2-1; tentative D call: TRBD2 (5 bases). The CDR3 is made up of 11 amino acids. Germline lookup yields CDR1 MGHRA and CDR2 YSYEKL. V was pared by 6 bases and J by 7 bases, with 7 bases between. The CDR3 here is CASRAVNEQFF. The CDR3 DNA reads as TGCGCCAGCAGAGCGGTAAATGAGCAGTTCTTC.

This clone was recorded only once. The CDR3 region has the DNA TGTGCCAGCAGCTTCAGGACAGGGCGACCGGAGACTGAAGCTTTCTTT. It translates to CASSFRTGRPETEAFF. This chain joins TRBV7-9 and TRBJ1-1; 8 bases align to TRBD1. The CDR3 sequence is 16 residues long. J was trimmed by 5 bases and V by 3 bases; bases with no gene match: 11. Germline V gene lookup returns CDR1 SEHNR and CDR2 FQNEAQ (reference sequence).

In this sample, this clone turned up once. V and J are TRBV19 and TRBJ1-5; D not certain. V was clipped by 9 bases and J by 2 bases, with 14 bases between them. The CDR3 runs 14 residues. The V gene's germline CDR1 is LNHDA and CDR2 SQIVND (reference sequence). The CDR3 here is CASTQIKGNQPQHF. In DNA form, the CDR3 reads TGTGCCAGCACACAAATCAAGGGCAATCAGCCCCAGCATTTT. Supplemented by reference TRBV19 and TRBJ1-5, the full variable domain reads DGGITQSPKYLFRKEGQNVTLSCEQNLNHDAMYWYRQDPGQGLRLIYYSQIVNDFQKGDIAEGYSVSREKKESFPLTVTSAQKNPTAFYLCASTQIKGNQPQHFGDGTRLSIL.

The J gene is TRBJ2-7, the V gene TRBV7-2, with D maybe TRBD2 (6 bases). The V end was cut by 1 base, the J end by 4 bases, with 8 bases between. This CDR3 comprises 13 residues. From germline, CDR1 is SGHTA and CDR2 FQGNSA. The CDR3 loop is CASSLERAYEQYF. CDR3 bases: TGTGCCAGCAGCTTAGAGCGGGCTTACGAGCAGTACTTC. Variable domain in full (rest from reference TRBV7-2 and TRBJ2-7): GAGVSQSPSNKVTEKGKDVELRCDPISGHTALYWYRQSLGQGLEFLIYFQGNSAPDKSGLPSDRFSAERTGGSVSTLTIQRTQQEDSAVYLCASSLERAYEQYFGPGTRLTVT.

The chain joins TRBV28 to TRBJ2-3, with 7 bases lining up with TRBD1. Germline V lookup: CDR1 MDHEN, CDR2 SYDVKM. This CDR3 is 14 amino acids long. V gave up 5 bases and J gave up 2 bases; unmatched junction bases: 4. This CDR3 is CASSARGYTDTQYF. The CDR3 DNA reads TGTGCCAGCAGTGCCAGGGGGTACACAGATACGCAGTATTTT.

This CDR3 reads CASRATSIAKNIQYF. For the CDR3, the DNA is TGCGCCAGCAGAGCAACTAGCATAGCCAAAAACATTCAGTACTTC. The V and J genes are TRBV5-1 and TRBJ2-4, with D possibly being TRBD2 (6 bases). Germline V gene data show CDR1 as SGHRS and CDR2 as YFSETQ. Deletions cut 5 bases from V and 0 bases from J, with 12 bases between. The CDR3 is 15 residues long.

This sequence joins TRBV7-8 and TRBJ1-4; D gene uncertain. Per germline, CDR1 SGHVS and CDR2 FQNEAQ. The CDR3 length is 15 residues. Trimming pared 2 bases from V and 2 bases from J, leaving 9 bases between. The CDR3 loop is CASSLSEGTNEKLFF. DNA for the CDR3: TGTGCCAGCAGCTTAAGCGAGGGCACTAATGAAAAACTGTTTTTT.

The chain is built from TRBV6-5 and TRBJ2-1; 7 bases match TRBD1. Trimming at V came to 2 bases and at J to 3 bases, leaving 4 bases not matched to a gene. Germline values: CDR1 MNHEY, CDR2 SVGAGI. This CDR3 is 15 amino acids long. The CDR3 is CASSYGGQNYNEQFF. CDR3 in DNA: TGTGCCAGCAGTTACGGGGGACAGAACTACAATGAGCAGTTCTTC.

This clone was seen once. The rearrangement uses TRBV28 and TRBJ2-3; D ambiguous. Trimming pared 8 bases from V and 3 bases from J, leaving 15 bases between. Germline CDR1 MDHEN, CDR2 SYDVKM. CDR3 length: 14 amino acids. CDR3 sequence reads: CASSNPLGTDTQYF. CDR3 sequence (DNA): TGTGCCAGCTCGAACCCGCTGGGGACAGATACGCAGTATTTT.

V is TRBV19 and J is TRBJ1-1; unclear D gene. The CDR3 runs 17 residues. Trimming shortened V by 11 bases and J by 0 bases, and 25 bases separated the two germline ends. Germline-derived CDR1 and CDR2 are LNHDA and SQIVND (reference sequence). The CDR3 DNA sequence: TGTGCCGTAAGGGAGTTTTTTTCTCTCGCCTTGAACACTGAAGCTTTCTTT. Translating it yields CAVREFFSLALNTEAFF. The complete variable domain, with remaining parts taken from reference TRBV19 and TRBJ1-1, reads DGGITQSPKYLFRKEGQNVTLSCEQNLNHDAMYWYRQDPGQGLRLIYYSQIVNDFQKGDIAEGYSVSREKKESFPLTVTSAQKNPTAFYLCAVREFFSLALNTEAFFGQGTRLTVV.

The chain uses TRBV28 and TRBJ1-3, with unresolved D. Trimming took off 6 bases at V and 0 bases at J, with 15 bases between the two ends. The CDR3 sequence is 16 residues long. Looked up from germline, CDR1 is MDHEN and CDR2 is SYDVKM. The CDR3, as DNA: TGTGCCAGCAGCACCGGAGTCCTCCGCTCTGGAAACACCATATATTTT. This codes for CASSTGVLRSGNTIYF.

The gene calls are TRBV19 and TRBJ2-1; D ambiguous. Between the trimmed V and J ends, which lost 3 bases and 7 bases, there was a span of 7 bases. CDR1 is LNHDA, CDR2 SQIVND, per germline (reference sequence). The CDR3 totals 12 residues. The chain's CDR3 is CASSIRRNEQFF. The CDR3 bases are TGTGCCAGTAGTATTAGGAGAAATGAGCAGTTCTTC.